The clone carrying this T cell receptor (beta chain) showed up just a few times. Its antigen is unidentified. This record comes from a study of blood T cells in healthy people across ages. Study-level points and caveats: The lack of PBMC sorting stopped any conclusive naive versus antigen-experienced comparison. Per million T cells, the diversity of TCR beta decreased roughly linearly as age advanced.

A J-beta primer mix and a sample-barcoded 5' primer were used in a second PCR of roughly 6 to 12 cycles. TCRdb passed the 5' RACE reads through MiXCR, listing each CDR3 protein once. Among some 1.7 million distinct CDR3 sequences listed, roughly 30% were seen once. The germline V and J ends were trimmed by 4 bases and 5 bases, with 15 bases remaining between them. The CDR3 spans 14 residues. Per germline, CDR1 LGHDT and CDR2 YNNKEL (reference sequence). Each donor gave roughly 10 milliliters of peripheral blood. PBMCs, at least 7 million per sample, were isolated. The chain links TRBV3-1 to TRBJ2-7; D may match TRBD1 or TRBD2 (6 bases each). The sequenced material came from blood. The clonotype originates from a woman younger than 45 in good health. The CDR3 DNA is TGTGCCAGCAGCCCGGGGGCGGTGAGGGACGAGCAGTACTTC. Protein sequence: CASSPGAVRDEQYF.